The sequence of this TCR beta chain was determined in a study of cytomegalovirus exposure and HLA in healthy donors. Study background: There were around 100 million unique TCR beta sequences, drawn from some 180 million T cells, in an earlier analysis. Study observations and caveats: Excluded: some indistinguishable V segments such as TRBV6-2 and TRBV6-3.

Use of 60 Vbeta and 13 Jbeta primers characterized the PCR. Data came from immunoSEQ multiplex PCR; TCRdb stores just in-frame clones and leaves some out. Of 180,000 or so clones in the sample, roughly 79% were seen once. On this clone: Its antigen is still unknown.

V lost 6 bases and J lost 6; bases outside the gene matches: 7. CDR3 length: 14 residues. Germline-derived CDR1 and CDR2 are LGHNT and FRNRAP. Sequencing used PBMCs. The V call is TRBV12-5, the J call TRBJ1-5; 8 bases are shared with TRBD1. This TCR came from a woman aged 25 to 39 in good health and CMV-seropositive. The CDR3 region has the DNA TGTGCTAGTGGGAAACAGGGGGAGCGTCAGCCCCAGCATTTT. Translation gives CASGKQGERQPQHF.